This entry features one T cell receptor beta chain sequence. The ends were cut back, 1 base at V and 5 bases at J, with 12 bases in the middle. The CDR3 has 15 residues. The germline gives CDR1 LNHDA, CDR2 SQIVND (reference sequence). These data belong to a study of blood T cell repertoires in COVID-19. On the study more broadly: Researchers got acute and convalescent COVID-19 samples from the United States, Italy and Spain.

In the source study's methods: It was from reference gene primer amplification that nucleated cell counts were estimated. Sequenced by immunoSEQ multiplex PCR; TCRdb stores in-frame clones only, minus some. V and J calls and clone size are copied from that table; D and trimming were computed from the DNA. The sample includes approximately 300,000 clones, nearly 90% seen only once; the top ten take more than 9%. Cohort placement rested on clinical history that participants reported themselves. Two consecutive negative NP/OP PCR tests, clearance, or resolved symptoms defined Cohort 3 recovery. The specimen sequenced was PBMCs or T cells enriched from blood (not recorded which). The chain recombines TRBV19 with TRBJ1-5; no firm D call. This clonotype was sampled from a woman in her twenties or thirties who had recovered from COVID-19. CDR3 in DNA: TGTGCCAGTAGTATAGTACAGTCCAGAGATCAGCCCCAGCATTTT. This sequence encodes CASSIVQSRDQPQHF. The full variable domain, with the rest looked up from reference TRBV19 and TRBJ1-5, is DGGITQSPKYLFRKEGQNVTLSCEQNLNHDAMYWYRQDPGQGLRLIYYSQIVNDFQKGDIAEGYSVSREKKESFPLTVTSAQKNPTAFYLCASSIVQSRDQPQHFGDGTRLSIL.